This T cell receptor (beta chain) was recorded in a study of blood T cell repertoires in COVID-19. Study information: Researchers got acute and convalescent COVID-19 samples from the United States, Italy and Spain. In each case, the material was cDNA or gDNA derived from T cells, B-cell-depleted T cells, or PBMCs.

Per the authors' pipeline: Quantification of nucleated cells was approximated via reference gene primer amplification. The repertoire was sequenced with immunoSEQ multiplex PCR; TCRdb's copy has only in-frame clones and lacks some. That table supplies the V and J calls and clone size; D and trimming were determined from the DNA. Of 150,000 to 200,000 clones in the sample, approximately 87% were seen once. The CDR3 contains 15 residues. Per germline, CDR1 SGHNT and CDR2 YYREEE (reference sequence). V lost 5 bases and J lost 4, with 18 bases in between. This sequence originates from a man aged 18 to 29 with active or convalescent COVID-19. Sequencing used peripheral blood. The rearrangement links TRBV5-4 to TRBJ1-2, with D uncertain. The CDR3 spells CASRDPGSIGYGYTF. The CDR3 DNA reads as TGTGCCAGCAGGGACCCGGGATCGATCGGCTATGGCTACACCTTC.